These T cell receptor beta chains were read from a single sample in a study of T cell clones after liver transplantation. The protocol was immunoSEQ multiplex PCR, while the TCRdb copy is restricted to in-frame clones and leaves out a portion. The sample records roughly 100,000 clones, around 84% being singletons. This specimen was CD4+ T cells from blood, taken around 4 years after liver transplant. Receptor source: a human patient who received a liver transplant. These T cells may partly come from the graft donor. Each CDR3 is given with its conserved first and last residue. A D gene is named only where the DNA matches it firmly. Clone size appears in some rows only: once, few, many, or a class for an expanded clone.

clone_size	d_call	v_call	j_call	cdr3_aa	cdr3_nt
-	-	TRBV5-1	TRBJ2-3	CASSFGEGTDTQYF	TGCGCCAGCAGCTTTGGCGAGGGCACAGATACGCAGTATTTT
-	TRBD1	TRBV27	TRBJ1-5	CASSFTGGTGGSRPQHF	TGTGCCAGCAGTTTTACTGGCGGGACAGGGGGTTCTCGGCCCCAGCATTTT
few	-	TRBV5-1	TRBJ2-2	CASSFVGQNTGELFF	TGCGCCAGCAGCTTCGTGGGTCAAAACACCGGGGAGCTGTTTTTT
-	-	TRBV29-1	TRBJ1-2	CSGKVGSYGYTF	TGCAGTGGTAAGGTTGGTAGCTATGGCTACACCTTC
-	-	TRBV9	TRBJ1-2	CASSVDGAANYGYTF	TGTGCCAGCAGCGTAGATGGTGCAGCTAACTATGGCTACACCTTC
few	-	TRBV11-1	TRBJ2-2	CASQGNTGELFF	TGTGCCAGCCAGGGGAACACCGGGGAGCTGTTTTTT
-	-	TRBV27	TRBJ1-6	CASSLLAGTNSPLHF	TGTGCCAGCAGTTTACTGGCAGGGACCAATTCACCCCTCCACTTT
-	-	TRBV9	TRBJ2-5	CASSLPGRPETQYF	TGTGCCAGCAGCCTTCCGGGGCGTCCAGAGACCCAGTACTTC
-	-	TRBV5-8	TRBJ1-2	CASSPEGGIYGYTF	TGTGCCAGCAGCCCTGAGGGAGGGATCTATGGCTACACCTTC
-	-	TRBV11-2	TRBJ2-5	CASSFPERETQYF	TGTGCCAGCAGCTTTCCAGAGCGAGAGACCCAGTACTTC
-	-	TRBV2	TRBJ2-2	CASSPTGNTGELFF	TGTGCCAGCAGTCCGACAGGGAACACCGGGGAGCTGTTTTTT
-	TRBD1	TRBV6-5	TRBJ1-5	CASSYKGQEGQPQHF	TGTGCCAGCAGTTACAAGGGACAGGAGGGTCAGCCCCAGCATTTT
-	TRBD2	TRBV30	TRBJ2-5	CAWSVTSGSRETQYF	TGTGCCTGGAGTGTAACTAGCGGGAGTAGAGAGACCCAGTACTTC
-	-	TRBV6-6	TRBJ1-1	CASSKGQRSTEAFF	TGTGCCAGCAGTAAAGGACAGAGATCGACTGAAGCTTTCTTT
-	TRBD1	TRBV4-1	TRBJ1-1	CASSQDEGDRGFVTEAFF	TGCGCCAGCAGCCAAGACGAGGGAGACAGGGGGTTTGTCACTGAAGCTTTCTTT
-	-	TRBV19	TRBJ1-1	CATSRRGDTEAFF	TGTGCCACCTCACGTCGGGGGGACACTGAAGCTTTCTTT
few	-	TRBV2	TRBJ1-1	CASSQMMNTEAFF	TGTGCCAGCAGCCAGATGATGAACACTGAAGCTTTCTTT
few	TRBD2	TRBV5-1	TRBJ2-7	CASSLAGTSGSFSYEQYF	TGCGCCAGCAGCTTGGCCGGGACTAGCGGGAGTTTTTCCTACGAGCAGTACTTC
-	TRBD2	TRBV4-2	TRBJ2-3	CASSLEGLAGAADTQYF	TGTGCCAGCAGCCTCGAAGGACTAGCGGGGGCTGCAGATACGCAGTATTTT
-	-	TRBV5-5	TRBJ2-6	CASSLPSGSGANVLTF	TGTGCCAGCAGCTTGCCGAGCGGCTCTGGGGCCAACGTCCTGACTTTC
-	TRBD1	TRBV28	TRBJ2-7	CASSGTGETGYEQYF	TGTGCCAGCAGTGGGACAGGGGAAACGGGGTACGAGCAGTACTTC
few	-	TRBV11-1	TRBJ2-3	CASSPWERVLTDTQYF	TGTGCCAGCAGCCCTTGGGAGCGGGTCCTCACAGATACGCAGTATTTT
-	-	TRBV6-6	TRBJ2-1	CASSYSNEQFF	TGTGCCAGCAGTTACAGCAATGAGCAGTTCTTC
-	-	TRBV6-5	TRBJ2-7	CASSSPGRIYEQYF	TGTGCCAGCAGTTCACCGGGACGGATTTACGAGCAGTACTTC
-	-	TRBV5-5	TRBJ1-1	CASSFTGAVETEAFF	TGTGCCAGCAGCTTCACCGGGGCCGTGGAAACTGAAGCTTTCTTT
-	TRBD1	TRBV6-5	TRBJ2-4	CASSLTTGGRNIQYF	TGTGCCAGCAGTCTTACGACAGGGGGTCGCAACATTCAGTACTTC
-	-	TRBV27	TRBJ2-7	CASSPSRGPRSYEQYF	TGTGCCAGCAGTCCATCGCGAGGGCCGAGGTCCTACGAGCAGTACTTC
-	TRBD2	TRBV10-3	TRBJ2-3	CAIKREGLEDTQYF	TGTGCCATCAAGCGGGAGGGCCTAGAAGATACGCAGTATTTT
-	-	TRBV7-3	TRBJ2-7	CASSQGGGEQYF	TGTGCCAGCAGCCAGGGGGGCGGCGAGCAGTACTTC
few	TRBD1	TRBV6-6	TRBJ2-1	CASSSTGVGYNEQFF	TGTGCCAGCAGTTCGACAGGGGTGGGCTACAATGAGCAGTTCTTC
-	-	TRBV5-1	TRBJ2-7	CASSSTGLTYEQYF	TGCGCCAGCAGCAGCACGGGTCTAACCTACGAGCAGTACTTC
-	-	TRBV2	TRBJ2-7	CASSGDQVYEQYF	TGTGCCAGCAGTGGGGACCAGGTCTACGAGCAGTACTTC
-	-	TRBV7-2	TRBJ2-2	CASIPRAGELFF	TGTGCCAGCATCCCTAGAGCCGGGGAGCTGTTTTTT
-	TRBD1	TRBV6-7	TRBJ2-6	CASSYSKRTGSTGANVLTF	TGTGCCAGCAGTTACTCGAAGAGGACAGGGTCTACTGGGGCCAACGTCCTGACTTTC
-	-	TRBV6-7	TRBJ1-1	CASSSPLGRWGTEAFF	TGTGCCAGCAGTTCCCCCTTGGGCCGATGGGGGACTGAAGCTTTCTTT
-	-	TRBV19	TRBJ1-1	CASSYGRNTEAFF	TGTGCCAGTAGTTACGGGCGGAACACTGAAGCTTTCTTT
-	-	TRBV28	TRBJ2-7	CASSPSGQFYEQYF	TGTGCCAGCAGCCCAAGCGGACAGTTCTACGAGCAGTACTTC
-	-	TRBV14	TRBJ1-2	CASSPLRYGYTF	TGTGCCAGCAGCCCTTTGAGATATGGCTACACCTTC
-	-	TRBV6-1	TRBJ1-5	CASSEDGGNQPQHF	TGTGCCAGCAGTGAAGACGGGGGAAATCAGCCCCAGCATTTT
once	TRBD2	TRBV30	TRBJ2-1	CAWRRPPGLAGLNEQFF	TGTGCCTGGAGAAGGCCCCCGGGACTAGCGGGTCTAAATGAGCAGTTCTTC
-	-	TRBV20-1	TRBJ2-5	CSGGPGETQYF	TGCAGTGGGGGGCCGGGCGAGACCCAGTACTTC
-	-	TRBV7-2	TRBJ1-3	CASGPGRSSGNTIYF	TGTGCCAGCGGCCCGGGGCGGTCCTCTGGAAACACCATATATTTT
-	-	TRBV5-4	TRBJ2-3	CASSLDADTQYF	TGTGCCAGCAGCTTGGACGCAGATACGCAGTATTTT
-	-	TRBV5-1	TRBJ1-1	CASSLGGHTEAFF	TGCGCCAGCAGCTTAGGGGGACACACTGAAGCTTTCTTT
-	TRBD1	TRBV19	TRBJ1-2	CASRPVGQGDYGYTF	TGTGCCAGTAGACCCGTGGGACAGGGAGACTATGGCTACACCTTC
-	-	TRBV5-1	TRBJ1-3	CASSLRSATTLSGNTIYF	TGCGCCAGCAGCTTGAGGTCCGCCACCACTCTCTCTGGAAACACCATATATTTT
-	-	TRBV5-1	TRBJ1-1	CASSHGHLGTEAFF	TGCGCCAGCAGCCACGGACACCTAGGCACTGAAGCTTTCTTT
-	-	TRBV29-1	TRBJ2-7	CSAQQGLNYEQYF	TGCAGCGCTCAGCAAGGATTAAACTACGAGCAGTACTTC
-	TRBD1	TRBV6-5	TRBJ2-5	CASSYGGQGGETQYF	TGTGCCAGCAGTTACGGCGGACAGGGAGGAGAGACCCAGTACTTC
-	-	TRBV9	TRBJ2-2	CASSVALGDTGELFF	TGTGCCAGCAGCGTAGCTTTGGGGGACACCGGGGAGCTGTTTTTT
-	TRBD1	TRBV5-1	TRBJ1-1	CASSSGGAGNTEAFF	TGCGCCAGCAGCTCAGGGGGCGCAGGAAACACTGAAGCTTTCTTT
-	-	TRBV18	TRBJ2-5	CASSPSPRGETQYF	TGTGCCAGCTCACCTAGCCCTAGGGGAGAGACCCAGTACTTC